The 28 T cell receptor beta chains reported below all come from one sample, sequenced in a study of shared clonotypes between healthy human individuals. Sequencing used immunoSEQ multiplex PCR; TCRdb keeps in-frame clones, though not all of them. The data show over 950,000 clones, with 60% to 80% seen just once and 0.89% held by the top ten. The sequencing sample was made of memory CD4+ T cells from PBMCs. The subset denotes: CD45RA-negative fraction. These receptor sequences come from a man aged 18 to 35 in good health. Some clones in this sample may be carry-over from other donors' samples.

The V gene is TRBV4-1, the J gene TRBJ2-3; 9 bases fit TRBD2. Germline V lookup: CDR1 MGHRA, CDR2 YSYEKL. Trimming cost V 3 bases and J 4 bases; bases outside gene matches: 8. The CDR3 extends over 16 amino acids. This CDR3 reads CASSHGGLALADTQYF. In DNA, the CDR3 is TGCGCCAGCAGCCACGGGGGACTAGCTTTGGCAGATACGCAGTATTTT.

This clone was seen only once. The J gene is TRBJ1-5, the V gene TRBV11-2; 7 bases align to TRBD1. The CDR3 is 17 residues long. Germline V gene lookup returns CDR1 SGHAT and CDR2 FQNNGV. V was clipped by 8 bases and J by 5 bases; unmatched bases: 18. The CDR3 sequence: CASSPSTGKKFDQPQHF. CDR3 DNA sequence: TGTGCCAGCTCTCCCTCGACAGGGAAAAAGTTTGATCAGCCCCAGCATTTT.

This clone was counted a single time. This chain uses TRBV4-1 with TRBJ2-5, with D perhaps being TRBD1 or TRBD2 (5 bases each). The ends were cut back, 1 base at V and 5 bases at J, with 20 bases in the middle. CDR3 length equals 17 residues. Germline loops: CDR1 MGHRA, CDR2 YSYEKL. The CDR3 protein is CASSQGIRDPRSETQYF. DNA for the CDR3: TGCGCCAGCAGCCAAGGCATCCGGGACCCCCGGAGTGAGACCCAGTACTTC.

Remarks on this clone: Given a much more abundant clone one base away, this may be a read error. The V and J genes are TRBV7-2 and TRBJ1-5; TRBD1 agrees at 7 bases. The CDR3 sequence is 14 residues long. Germline V gene data show CDR1 as SGHTA and CDR2 as FQGNSA. With 4 bases clipped from V and 1 base from J, the junction kept 1 base outside the gene matches. This CDR3 reads CASSSQGSNQPQHF. The CDR3 DNA sequence: TGTGCCAGCAGCTCACAGGGGAGCAATCAGCCCCAGCATTTT.

The V and J genes are TRBV19 and TRBJ2-7; a weak D match, TRBD2 (6 bases). The CDR3 runs to 16 residues. The ends were cut back, 1 base at V and 0 bases at J, with 13 bases in the middle. Germline CDR1 is LNHDA and CDR2 is SQIVND (reference sequence). The chain's CDR3 is CASSIGLAESSYEQYF. The DNA of the CDR3 is TGTGCCAGTAGTATAGGATTAGCGGAGAGCTCCTACGAGCAGTACTTC. Full variable domain (remainder filled in from reference TRBV19 and TRBJ2-7): DGGITQSPKYLFRKEGQNVTLSCEQNLNHDAMYWYRQDPGQGLRLIYYSQIVNDFQKGDIAEGYSVSREKKESFPLTVTSAQKNPTAFYLCASSIGLAESSYEQYFGPGTRLTVT.

The rearrangement joins TRBV5-8 to TRBJ2-7; D remains unclear. This CDR3 region has 12 residues. Germline values: CDR1 SGHTS, CDR2 YDEGEE. V lost 2 bases to trimming and J lost 4 bases, with 7 bases between them. CDR3 nucleotides: TGTGCCAGCAGCTTAGCATTGTACGAGCAGTACTTC. It specifies CASSLALYEQYF.

This clone occurred once. V gene TRBV6-6 combines with J gene TRBJ2-7, with D possibly TRBD2 on 6 matching bases. V was shortened by 0 bases and J by 6 bases, with 9 bases between the two germline ends. Looked up from germline, CDR1 is MNHNY and CDR2 is SVGAGI (reference sequence). The CDR3 spans 13 residues. The CDR3 region has the DNA TGTGCCAGCAGTTACTCGGGGGGAGGCGAGCAGTACTTC. Translation gives CASSYSGGGEQYF.

Remarks on this clone: This may be a read error: a much more frequent sequence differs by one nucleotide. This sequence joins TRBV29-1 and TRBJ2-7, with unresolved D. The CDR3 covers 12 residues. V lost 4 bases to trimming and J lost 9 bases, with 16 bases between them. Germline assignment: CDR1 SQVTM and CDR2 ANQGSEA. DNA of the CDR3: TGCAGCGTTGGGAGTGGTGGGCACGGGCAGTACTTC. Translating it yields CSVGSGGHGQYF.

Points on this clone: Within the sample, other DNA sequences also encode this same CDR3. The J gene is TRBJ1-5, the V gene TRBV6-1; 8 bases are shared with TRBD1. The length of the CDR3 is 15 residues. Germline values: CDR1 MNHNS, CDR2 SASEGT. V lost 4 bases and J lost 1; bases outside the gene matches: 3. The CDR3 nucleotides are TGTGCCAGCAGTGGGCGACAGGGGAGCAATCAGCCCCAGCATTTT. The encoded protein is CASSGRQGSNQPQHF.

As regards this clone: A read error is the likely source, as a far larger clone sits one nucleotide away. The J gene is TRBJ1-2, the V gene TRBV5-1, with TRBD1 matching 8 bases. The CDR3 spans 14 residues. In germline, CDR1 is SGHRS, CDR2 YFSETQ. The CDR3 protein is CANSLGDRNYGYTF. The CDR3 coding sequence is TGCGCCAACAGCTTGGGGGACAGGAACTATGGCTACACCTTC.

V and J are TRBV19 and TRBJ1-1, with D perhaps matching TRBD1 (5 bases). Germline V gives CDR1 LNHDA, CDR2 SQIVND (reference sequence). Trimming left V 3 bases short and J 2 bases short, with 10 bases between. The CDR3 consists of 14 residues. The CDR3 is CASSITRANTEAFF. CDR3 DNA: TGTGCCAGTAGTATTACCAGGGCTAACACTGAAGCTTTCTTT. The whole variable domain, remainder taken from reference TRBV19 and TRBJ1-1, is DGGITQSPKYLFRKEGQNVTLSCEQNLNHDAMYWYRQDPGQGLRLIYYSQIVNDFQKGDIAEGYSVSREKKESFPLTVTSAQKNPTAFYLCASSITRANTEAFFGQGTRLTVV.

The chain joins TRBV5-1 to TRBJ1-4; D is undetermined. CDR3 size: 14 residues. The V and J ends lost 2 bases and 3 bases respectively, with 8 bases between them. From germline, CDR1 is SGHRS and CDR2 YFSETQ. The CDR3 sequence is CASSFTDPNEKLFF. CDR3 nucleotides: TGCGCCAGCAGCTTTACGGACCCTAATGAAAAACTGTTTTTT.

This chain joins TRBV6-5 and TRBJ2-5; the D is unclear. V was shortened by 0 bases and J by 5 bases, with 10 bases between the two germline ends. Germline lookup yields CDR1 MNHEY and CDR2 SVGAGI. The CDR3 extends over 14 amino acids. The chain's CDR3 is CASSYSRNWETQYF. The CDR3 DNA reads TGTGCCAGCAGTTACTCCAGAAACTGGGAGACCCAGTACTTC.

The rearrangement links TRBV28 to TRBJ1-5; D is ambiguous. The germline V and J ends were trimmed by 8 bases and 7 bases, with 12 bases remaining between them. CDR1 is MDHEN and CDR2 is SYDVKM in the germline V gene. The CDR3 has 12 amino acids. The DNA for the CDR3 is TGTGCCAGCTTTGGTTTGGGCCAGCCCCAGCATTTT. Residues: CASFGLGQPQHF. Full variable domain (rest looked up from reference TRBV28 and TRBJ1-5): DVKVTQSSRYLVKRTGEKVFLECVQDMDHENMFWYRQDPGLGLRLIYFSYDVKMKEKGDIPEGYSVSREKKERFSLILESASTNQTSMYLCASFGLGQPQHFGDGTRLSIL.

V usage is TRBV6-5 and J usage is TRBJ1-1; tentatively, D is TRBD1 (5 bases). The CDR3 sequence is 14 residues long. Trimming stripped 6 bases from V and 2 bases from J, with 13 bases between. CDR1 and CDR2 (germline): MNHEY, SVGAGI. The CDR3 is CASSGRASNTEAFF. Written as DNA, the CDR3 is TGTGCCAGCAGCGGCAGGGCATCTAACACTGAAGCTTTCTTT.

The chain carries TRBV6-1 and TRBJ2-2; 10 bases line up with TRBD2. This CDR3 has 16 amino acids. The germline CDR1 and CDR2 sequences are MNHNS and SASEGT. The V segment lost 4 bases and the J segment 4 bases; nucleotides outside the gene matches: 6. The DNA for the CDR3 is TGTGCCAGCAGTGCTGTAGCGGGAGGTTTCACCGGGGAGCTGTTTTTT. Translation gives CASSAVAGGFTGELFF.

This CDR3 is CASSFGTSGQETQYF. The CDR3 nucleotides are TGTGCCAGCAGTTTCGGGACTAGCGGGCAAGAGACCCAGTACTTC. V and J are TRBV6-6 and TRBJ2-5; 12 positions match TRBD2. The V gene's germline CDR1 is MNHNY and CDR2 SVGAGI (reference sequence). V trimming: 4 bases; J trimming: 2 bases; junction bases outside the gene matches: 2. There are 15 residues in the CDR3.

The chain uses TRBV2 and TRBJ2-1; TRBD2 matches at 9 bases. The germline gives CDR1 SNHLY, CDR2 FYNNEI. The V and J ends lost 5 bases and 4 bases, in that order; junction bases with no gene match: 6. This CDR3 region has 15 residues. DNA of the CDR3: TGTGCCAGCAGTCCGGAGCGGGAGGCTTACAATGAGCAGTTCTTC. Translating gives CASSPEREAYNEQFF.

The V and J genes are TRBV5-1 and TRBJ1-2; D may be TRBD1 (5 bases). The CDR3 is made up of 12 amino acids. Germline V gene lookup returns CDR1 SGHRS and CDR2 YFSETQ. V shed 2 bases and J shed 8 bases, with 10 bases lying between them. The CDR3, as DNA: TGCGCCAGCAGCTTACAGGCGGACGGCTACACCTTC. Translating it yields CASSLQADGYTF.

The chain combines TRBV21-1 with TRBJ1-1; no check of the table's D call, TRBD1, against the DNA was made. TRBV21-1 is classified as a pseudogene. The CDR3 extends over 17 amino acids. The CDR3, as DNA: TGTGCCAGCAGCAAAAACGAGCAGGCCACGAGACACACTGAAGCTTTCTTT. Encoded protein: CASSKNEQATRHTEAFF.

The rearrangement joins TRBV7-2 to TRBJ2-3; no firm D call. Trimming took 5 bases from V and 5 from J, leaving 11 bases between them. Germline-derived CDR1 and CDR2 are SGHTA and FQGNSA. The CDR3 totals 13 residues. CDR3 DNA: TGTGCCAGCAGCCCCCGGACCGTAGATACGCAGTATTTT. It specifies CASSPRTVDTQYF.

This CDR3 reads CATRNLQWGDYGYTF. The CDR3 coding sequence is TGTGCCACCAGGAACCTACAGTGGGGGGACTATGGCTACACCTTC. This chain joins TRBV15 and TRBJ1-2; a possible D gene is TRBD1 (5 bases). This CDR3 is built from 15 residues. Germline assignment: CDR1 LNHNV and CDR2 YYDKDF (reference sequence). V dropped 6 bases and J dropped 3 bases, with 17 bases sitting between them.

This clone was seen a few times. The chain carries TRBV18 and TRBJ1-1, with 7 bases matching TRBD1. Germline V CDR1 and CDR2: KGHSH, LQKENI. The trim removed 5 bases at V and 2 bases at J, leaving 5 bases unmatched. This CDR3 region has 14 residues. The CDR3 sequence: CASSANRGNTEAFF. In nucleotides, the CDR3 is TGTGCCAGCTCAGCCAACAGGGGAAACACTGAAGCTTTCTTT.

DNA for the CDR3: TGTGCCAGCAGCGCCGGACTAGCGGGACGTTCCGAGACCCAGTACTTC. Amino acid sequence: CASSAGLAGRSETQYF. This chain connects TRBV7-9 to TRBJ2-5; 12 bases agree with TRBD2. The CDR3 sequence is 16 residues long. Per the germline V gene, CDR1 is SEHNR and CDR2 is FQNEAQ (reference sequence). J gave up 5 bases and V 5 bases, and 9 bases lay outside the gene matches.

This clone was picked up one time. The rearrangement links TRBV28 to TRBJ2-2; D gene unclear. The CDR3 runs 13 residues. Germline V CDR1 and CDR2: MDHEN, SYDVKM. V lost 7 bases, J lost 2 bases, and 8 bases lay in between. The CDR3 nucleotides read TGTGCCAGCAAAGAGCCTAACACCGGGGAGCTGTTTTTT. It is translated as CASKEPNTGELFF. The full variable domain, rest sourced from reference TRBV28 and TRBJ2-2, is DVKVTQSSRYLVKRTGEKVFLECVQDMDHENMFWYRQDPGLGLRLIYFSYDVKMKEKGDIPEGYSVSREKKERFSLILESASTNQTSMYLCASKEPNTGELFFGEGSRLTVL.

This chain joins TRBV15 and TRBJ1-2; TRBD1 agrees at 8 bases. Germline V gene lookup returns CDR1 LNHNV and CDR2 YYDKDF (reference sequence). The CDR3 has 14 residues. V lost 8 bases to trimming and J lost 2 bases; unmatched junction nucleotides: 7. The CDR3 DNA follows: TGTGCCACCTCTGGACAGGGAAAGAACTATGGCTACACCTTC. Protein sequence: CATSGQGKNYGYTF.

This clone appeared once. V is TRBV4-3 and J is TRBJ2-7; no firm D call. V was clipped by 1 base and J by 0 bases, with 7 bases between them. The CDR3 contains 14 residues. Germline V CDR1 and CDR2: LGHNA, YSLEER. The CDR3 is CASSQAWISYEQYF. Written as DNA, the CDR3 is TGCGCCAGCAGCCAAGCCTGGATCTCCTACGAGCAGTACTTC.

The chain uses TRBV5-6 and TRBJ2-1; 8 nucleotides align to TRBD2. The J segment lost 0 bases and the V segment lost 4 bases, leaving 9 bases of the junction unmatched. There are 17 residues in the CDR3. CDR1 and CDR2 from the germline V gene are SGHDT and YYEEEE. CDR3 region: CASSEGSGRSSYNEQFF. DNA for the CDR3: TGTGCCAGCAGCGAGGGGAGCGGGAGAAGCTCCTACAATGAGCAGTTCTTC.